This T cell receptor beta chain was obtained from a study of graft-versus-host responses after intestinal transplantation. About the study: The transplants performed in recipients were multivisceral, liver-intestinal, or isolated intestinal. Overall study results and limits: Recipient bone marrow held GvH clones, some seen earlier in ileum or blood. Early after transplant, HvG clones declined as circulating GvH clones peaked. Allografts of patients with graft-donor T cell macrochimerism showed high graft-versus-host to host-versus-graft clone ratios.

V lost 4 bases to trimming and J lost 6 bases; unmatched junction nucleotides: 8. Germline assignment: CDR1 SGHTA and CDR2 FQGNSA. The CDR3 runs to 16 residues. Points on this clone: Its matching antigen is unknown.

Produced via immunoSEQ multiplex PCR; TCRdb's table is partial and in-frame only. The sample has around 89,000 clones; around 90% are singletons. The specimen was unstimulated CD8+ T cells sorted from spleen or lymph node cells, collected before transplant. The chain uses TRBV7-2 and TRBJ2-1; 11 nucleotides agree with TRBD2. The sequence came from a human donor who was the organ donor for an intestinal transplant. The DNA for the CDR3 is TGTGCCAGCAGCTCCCACACTAGCGGGGGCTTCAATGAGCAGTTCTTC. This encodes CASSSHTSGGFNEQFF.